This T cell receptor (beta chain) came from a study of human T cells and chemical hapten exposure. Study findings and constraints: Versus controls, expanded TCRs had significantly more large CDR3 similarity clusters.

Regarding time point: pre-sensitization, week 0. Treatment described: therapeutic diphenylcyclopropenone sensitization with weekly scalp DPC. As for this clonotype: Its antigen is undetermined.

Germline V CDR1 and CDR2: SGHAT, FQDESV (reference sequence). Trimming left V 1 base short and J 4 bases short, with 9 bases between. The CDR3 loop spans 14 amino acids. MiXCR, applied by TCRdb to the RACE reads, yields one record per CDR3 protein. The repertoire holds about 180,000 distinct CDR3 sequences, with just under 30% as singletons. The receptor was isolated from a woman in her 30s with alopecia areata. Some clones in this sample may be carry-over from other donors' samples. V gene TRBV11-1 combines with J gene TRBJ2-3; D gene unclear. This specimen consisted of whole blood, obtained in connection with sensitization to the hapten diphenylcyclopropenone (DPC). For the CDR3, the DNA is TGTGCCAGCAGCTTAGATCCGTTCCCAGATACGCAGTATTTT. As protein: CASSLDPFPDTQYF.